This T cell receptor beta chain was profiled in a study of T cell repertoires in cytomegalovirus infection. Study as a whole: Newly reported HLA-C-restricted and thoroughly characterized HLA-B-restricted CMV epitopes were employed. Matching HLA type and CMV infection were both indicated by public TCR beta signatures.

This CDR3 contains 14 residues. Trimming took off 7 bases at V and 7 bases at J, with 17 bases between the two ends. This clonotype was found a few times. Its antigen remains unidentified. Study observations and caveats: CMV-specific HLA-C-restricted TCR beta clonotypes dominated the ex vivo response. Cumulative frequency of public TCR beta families picked out carriers of CMV plus the relevant HLA.

Via MiXCR, TCRdb re-called the reads, giving one row per CDR3 protein. The data show roughly 570,000 distinct CDR3 sequences, under 45% seen once. The input for sequencing was cultured PBMCs, taken from culture after CMV antigen stimulation. This receptor was taken from a human donor in good health (CMV status not recorded). Some clones in this sample may be carry-over from other donors' samples. This chain uses TRBV12-3 or TRBV12-4 with TRBJ1-5; D is undetermined. The CDR3 DNA sequence: TGTGCCAGCAATCGGTATCCGCCTGGGCAGCCCCAGCATTTT. This codes for CASNRYPPGQPQHF.